The text below deals with one TCR beta chain. With 4 bases removed from V and 3 bases from J, the gap between germline ends came to 7 bases. The germline V gene encodes CDR1 SQVTM and CDR2 ANQGSEA. The CDR3 has 11 residues. As processed by the authors: Amplification from reference gene primers served as the basis for estimated nucleated cell counts. Method: immunoSEQ multiplex PCR; TCRdb's copy keeps in-frame clones and lacks some. For V, J and clone size, that table is used; D and trimming come from the DNA. The sample contains about 100,000 clones, about 77% of which appear only once. These data belong to a study of blood T cell repertoires in COVID-19. Study-level background: Italy, Spain and the United States were the sources of the convalescent and acute COVID-19 samples. The cDNA or gDNA used as material had been derived from T cells, B-cell-depleted T cells, or PBMCs.

The specimen was peripheral blood. The chain employs TRBV29-1 and TRBJ2-7; possibly TRBD2 for D (5 bases). The receptor was derived from a man between 65 and 80 years old with active or convalescent COVID-19. Here the CDR3 reads CSVVEGYEQYF. The CDR3 bases are TGCAGCGTTGTTGAGGGCTACGAGCAGTACTTC.